This TCR beta chain was identified during a study of vaccination effects on CD4 cells after COVID-19. Study results and limitations: Convalescents showed post-vaccine spike-reactive clones that were mainly new vaccine-induced clones.

Method: immunoSEQ multiplex PCR; TCRdb's copy keeps in-frame clones and lacks some. The sample contains 45,000 to 60,000 clones, roughly 76% of which appear only once. Subsequent to a culture period of about nine days, CD4+ T cells were isolated. IL-2 medium was substituted for half the medium on days 3 and 7. Looked up from germline, CDR1 is GTSNPN and CDR2 is SVGIG (reference sequence). V shed 4 bases, J shed 7 bases, and the junction held 14 bases outside the gene matches. The CDR3 contains 16 residues. This clone was observed once. Its target is unknown. The V and J genes are TRBV30 and TRBJ2-7, with TRBD2 matching 12 bases. This specimen consisted of CD4+ T cells from PBMCs cultured without peptide, obtained before COVID-19 vaccination. The clonotype comes from a human donor who had a prior SARS-CoV-2 infection. CDR3 region: CAWNLAGGPYEGEQYF. DNA for the CDR3: TGTGCCTGGAATCTAGCGGGAGGGCCTTACGAGGGGGAGCAGTACTTC.